Following are 24 T cell receptor beta chains from one sample sequenced in a study of cytomegalovirus exposure and HLA in healthy donors. The primer mix had 60 Vbeta and 13 Jbeta primers. The data were produced by immunoSEQ multiplex PCR, yet TCRdb's version contains in-frame clones alone and is incomplete. The sample spans over 200,000 clones; the ten largest clones claim over 0.75%. The sequenced sample consisted of PBMCs. Receptors originate from a woman aged 25 to 39 in good health and CMV-seropositive.

V gene TRBV19 combines with J gene TRBJ2-3; 12 bases are a match to TRBD2. J was trimmed by 0 bases and V by 6 bases; bases with no gene match: 7. The CDR3 loop spans 17 amino acids. Germline V gene lookup returns CDR1 LNHDA and CDR2 SQIVND (reference sequence). DNA for the CDR3: TGTGCCAGTAGGGTCGGACTAGCGGGGATTAGCACAGATACGCAGTATTTT. It yields the protein CASRVGLAGISTDTQYF.

The CDR3 protein is CASSPMGANTEAFF. The CDR3 DNA sequence: TGTGCCAGCAGCCCTATGGGCGCGAACACTGAAGCTTTCTTT. The gene calls are TRBV7-9 and TRBJ1-1; D not resolved. Trimming removed 5 bases from V and 1 base from J, with 11 bases in between. Germline V gene data show CDR1 as SEHNR and CDR2 as FQNEAQ (reference sequence). The CDR3 runs to 14 residues.

This chain joins TRBV11-2 and TRBJ2-5; D is unclear. The V end lost 2 bases, the J end lost 6 bases, and 4 bases lay between the germline ends. Germline CDR1 and CDR2: SGHAT and FQNNGV. This CDR3 has 11 residues. CDR3 amino acids: CASSLLQTQYF. In DNA form, the CDR3 reads TGTGCCAGCAGCTTACTTCAGACCCAGTACTTC.

The chain joins TRBV6-5 to TRBJ1-2, with 8 bases matching TRBD1. V lost 6 bases and J lost 2; bases outside the gene matches: 8. The CDR3 covers 15 residues. Germline-derived CDR1 and CDR2 are MNHEY and SVGAGI. The CDR3, as DNA: TGTGCCAGCAGAACCACAGGGGGGGCAAACTATGGCTACACCTTC. Its protein product is CASRTTGGANYGYTF.

The chain links TRBV5-1 to TRBJ1-2; maybe TRBD1 (6 bases). This CDR3 spans 14 amino acids. V was clipped by 4 bases and J by 8 bases, with 18 bases between them. Germline assignment: CDR1 SGHRS and CDR2 YFSETQ. CDR3 region: CASSNLDSSSGYTF. The CDR3 region has the DNA TGCGCCAGCAGCAACCTGGACAGTTCGAGCGGCTACACCTTC.

The V gene is TRBV15, the J gene TRBJ2-7; D possibly corresponds to TRBD2 (7 bases). The germline gives CDR1 LNHNV, CDR2 YYDKDF (reference sequence). Trimming took 7 bases from V and 2 from J, leaving 15 bases between them. CDR3 size: 14 residues. CDR3 amino acids: CATTRGAGAYEQYF. The CDR3 coding sequence is TGTGCCACCACCCGGGGGGCGGGGGCCTACGAGCAGTACTTC.

This sequence joins TRBV11-2 and TRBJ1-6; TRBD1 matches at 7 bases. Trimming removed 3 bases from V and 10 bases from J; junction bases left unmatched: 9. The CDR3 spans 15 residues. The germline CDR1 and CDR2 sequences are SGHAT and FQNNGV. This chain's CDR3 is CASSFREGGYSPLHF. CDR3 DNA sequence: TGTGCCAGCAGCTTCCGGGAAGGGGGCTACTCACCCCTCCACTTT.

This chain connects TRBV9 to TRBJ1-2; 8 bases are a match to TRBD1. The CDR3 runs 15 residues. Per germline, CDR1 SGDLS and CDR2 YYNGEE. The V segment lost 2 bases and the J segment 3 bases; nucleotides outside the gene matches: 6. The CDR3 DNA sequence: TGTGCCAGCAGCGTTGGGACAGGACAGGACTATGGCTACACCTTC. Amino acid sequence: CASSVGTGQDYGYTF. Looking up the rest from reference TRBV9 and TRBJ1-2 gives the full variable domain: DSGVTQTPKHLITATGQRVTLRCSPRSGDLSVYWYQQSLDQGLQFLIQYYNGEERAKGNILERFSAQQFPDLHSELNLSSLELGDSALYFCASSVGTGQDYGYTFGSGTRLTVV.

The V gene is TRBV10-2, the J gene TRBJ1-2, with 8 bases aligning to TRBD1. Germline V CDR1 and CDR2: WSHSY, SAAADI. The CDR3 totals 14 residues. With V trimmed by 5 bases and J by 6 bases, 8 bases remained unmatched. CDR3: CASSSKGQVDGYTF. The CDR3 DNA sequence: TGCGCCAGCAGTTCTAAGGGACAGGTGGATGGCTACACCTTC.

The chain has TRBV7-8 and TRBJ2-2; D ambiguous. Between the trimmed V and J ends, which lost 2 bases and 4 bases, there was a span of 5 bases. Germline V gene lookup returns CDR1 SGHVS and CDR2 FQNEAQ. This CDR3 spans 13 amino acids. The CDR3 loop reads CASSLTGTGELFF. The CDR3 nucleotides read TGTGCCAGCAGCTTAACTGGCACCGGGGAGCTGTTTTTT.

The CDR3 protein is CASSGGSTSNQPQHF. CDR3 nucleotide sequence: TGTGCCAGCTCAGGAGGTTCTACCAGCAATCAGCCCCAGCATTTT. The chain joins TRBV18 to TRBJ1-5; D remains ambiguous. Germline CDR1 reads KGHSH; CDR2 reads LQKENI. This CDR3 comprises 15 residues. Trimming left V 5 bases short and J 1 base short, with 12 bases between.

CDR3 residues: CASSYRTGGSNQPQHF. The CDR3 DNA sequence: TGTGCCAGCAGTTACCGGACAGGGGGCAGCAATCAGCCCCAGCATTTT. The V and J genes are TRBV6-6 and TRBJ1-5, with TRBD1 matching 11 bases. The germline V gene encodes CDR1 MNHNY and CDR2 SVGAGI (reference sequence). V shed 2 bases, J shed 1 base, and the junction held 1 base outside the gene matches. The CDR3 runs 16 residues.

The gene calls are TRBV5-6 and TRBJ1-2, with no clear D. V shed 4 bases and J shed 0 bases, with 13 bases lying between them. Germline V lookup: CDR1 SGHDT, CDR2 YYEEEE. The CDR3 covers 15 residues. The CDR3 DNA sequence: TGTGCCAGCAGCCCGACCGACACCGCTAACTATGGCTACACCTTC. Protein sequence: CASSPTDTANYGYTF.

This chain links TRBV5-5 with TRBJ1-6, with D possibly matching TRBD1 (6 bases). The germline gives CDR1 SGHKS, CDR2 YYEKEE (reference sequence). The CDR3 runs to 14 residues. Trimming pared 4 bases from V and 6 bases from J, leaving 11 bases between. The CDR3 DNA sequence: TGTGCCAGCAGCCCGGGACACCCTAATTCACCCCTCCACTTT. The encoded protein is CASSPGHPNSPLHF.

The chain recombines TRBV6-5 with TRBJ1-1; TRBD1 is a possible D gene (5 bases). Trimming took off 6 bases at V and 7 bases at J, with 15 bases between the two ends. The CDR3 consists of 13 residues. Per the germline V gene, CDR1 is MNHEY and CDR2 is SVGAGI. CDR3 sequence: CASSSRPTVEAFF. Here the CDR3 DNA reads TGTGCCAGCAGCTCGCGCCCGACAGTTGAAGCTTTCTTT.

This chain connects TRBV7-9 to TRBJ1-2, with 8 bases aligning to TRBD1. The CDR3 is made up of 12 amino acids. Germline assignment: CDR1 SEHNR and CDR2 FQNEAQ (reference sequence). J was trimmed by 4 bases and V by 5 bases; bases with no gene match: 0. The CDR3, as DNA: TGTGCCAGCAGCCAGGGGGCCTATGGCTACACCTTC. Translating gives CASSQGAYGYTF.

The genes are TRBV27 and TRBJ2-2, with TRBD2 matching over 15 bases. The junction had 2 bases not matched to a gene; V was cut back by 0 bases and J by 6 bases. Germline lookup yields CDR1 MNHEY and CDR2 SMNVEV (reference sequence). This CDR3 is 17 amino acids long. Written as DNA, the CDR3 is TGTGCCAGCAGTTTATCGGGACTAGCGGGGGGTCCCGGGGAGCTGTTTTTT. Its protein is CASSLSGLAGGPGELFF.

This chain connects TRBV5-6 to TRBJ1-6; 7 bases are a match to TRBD1. The length of the CDR3 is 14 residues. Per the germline V gene, CDR1 is SGHDT and CDR2 is YYEEEE. V dropped 5 bases and J dropped 10; count of bases not matched to a gene: 9. CDR3 loop: CASSYDREGSPLHF. The CDR3 region has the DNA TGTGCCAGCAGTTACGACAGGGAAGGATCACCCCTCCACTTT. The full variable domain, in which reference TRBV5-6 and TRBJ1-6 provide the parts outside the CDR3, is DAGVTQSPTHLIKTRGQQVTLRCSPKSGHDTVSWYQQALGQGPQFIFQYYEEEERQRGNFPDRFSGHQFPNYSSELNVNALLLGDSALYLCASSYDREGSPLHFGNGTRLTVT.

The chain recombines TRBV18 with TRBJ2-2, with 11 bases fitting TRBD2. The CDR3 contains 16 residues. In germline, CDR1 is KGHSH, CDR2 LQKENI. Germline trimming cut 3 bases from V and 1 base from J; bases unmatched to any gene: 1. CDR3 residues: CASSPGLAENTGELFF. For the CDR3, the DNA is TGTGCCAGCTCACCGGGACTAGCGGAGAACACCGGGGAGCTGTTTTTT.

The chain is built from TRBV30 and TRBJ1-1; perhaps TRBD1 as D (5 bases). V was trimmed by 6 bases and J by 7 bases, leaving 9 bases between them. The CDR3 is made up of 10 amino acids. Germline V gene data show CDR1 as GTSNPN and CDR2 as SVGIG (reference sequence). The CDR3 reads CACGRGEAFF. The CDR3 nucleotides are TGTGCCTGTGGAAGGGGTGAAGCTTTCTTT.

The chain recombines TRBV29-1 with TRBJ1-2; TRBD1 agrees at 9 bases. Germline trimming cut 6 bases from V and 4 bases from J; bases unmatched to any gene: 6. This CDR3 contains 13 residues. Germline V gene data show CDR1 as SQVTM and CDR2 as ANQGSEA. The CDR3 sequence is CSVEQGAGYGYTF. DNA for the CDR3: TGCAGCGTGGAACAGGGGGCCGGCTATGGCTACACCTTC.

The chain employs TRBV2 and TRBJ1-1; a weak D match, TRBD1 (6 bases). Trimming left V 4 bases short and J 5 bases short, with 17 bases between. Germline V CDR1 and CDR2: SNHLY, FYNNEI. The CDR3 covers 15 residues. The CDR3 loop reads CASSVIRGGGTEAFF. Here the CDR3 DNA reads TGTGCCAGCAGTGTGATACGAGGGGGGGGGACTGAAGCTTTCTTT.

The gene calls are TRBV9 and TRBJ1-1; D gene ambiguous. V was cut by 0 bases and J by 7 bases, with 10 bases left in between. Looked up from germline, CDR1 is SGDLS and CDR2 is YYNGEE. CDR3 length equals 13 residues. Written as DNA, the CDR3 is TGTGCCAGCAGCGTAGGTGCCGGGTTTGAAGCTTTCTTT. It is translated as CASSVGAGFEAFF.

J is TRBJ2-7 and V is TRBV7-8; 8 bases are shared with TRBD2. Germline CDR1 SGHVS, CDR2 FQNEAQ. This CDR3 has 17 amino acids. Losses at the gene ends were 1 base for V and 2 bases for J; bases not matched to a gene: 10. CDR3 DNA: TGTGCCAGCAGCTTAGTGACTGGCGGGGGGTTAACCTACGAGCAGTACTTC. Amino acid sequence: CASSLVTGGGLTYEQYF.